The 28 T cell receptor beta chains listed next were all sequenced from one sample in a study of T-cell reconstitution after alpha-beta-depleted transplantation in children (dated by TCRdb to 2016 to 2018). The library relied on PCR. The instrument given in TCRdb is Illumina HiSeq 2500. TCR library preparation used molecular barcoding, with unique molecular identifiers applied to normalize quantification of the TCRbeta repertoire. TCRdb's own reprocessing of the public reads used fastp at Q25 and MiXCR and kept productive beta chains. Every distinct CDR3 protein forms one entry, paired with its most common genes and DNA. This sample lists about 510,000 distinct CDR3 sequences; about 10% were detected once. The ten largest account for around 13% of the sample. The sample's treatment or condition label, in plain terms: allogeneic hematopoietic cell transplantation with graft depleted of TCRalphabeta T cells and CD19 B cells.

The sequencing here drew on PBMCs, mostly from graft donor cells, taken 180 days after TCRalphabeta/CD19-depleted stem cell transplant. All receptors come from a female patient aged 2 to 10 who had a stem cell transplant for aplastic anemia, so the T cells may come from the graft donor.

The chain is built from TRBV9 and TRBJ1-1, with unresolved D. CDR1 and CDR2 (germline): SGDLS, YYNGEE. The V gene lost 0 bases and the J gene lost 3 bases, with 9 bases spanning the gap. The CDR3 length is 14 residues. CDR3 amino acids: CASSVDGRYTEAFF. For the CDR3, the DNA is TGTGCCAGCAGCGTAGATGGACGGTACACTGAAGCTTTCTTT.

This clonotype was recorded at least ten times. The chain has TRBV28 and TRBJ2-7; D remains unclear. Looked up from germline, CDR1 is MDHEN and CDR2 is SYDVKM. The CDR3 totals 12 residues. The V and J ends lost 5 bases and 4 bases respectively, with 9 bases between them. CDR3 DNA sequence: TGTGCCAGCAGTGCGGACGGATACGAGCAGTACTTC. Its protein product is CASSADGYEQYF.

As for this clonotype: A much larger clonotype is one base distant, so this may be a read error. The CDR3 DNA is TGTGCCAGCAGTTACTCCTCCGAGCAGTACTTC. Its protein is CASSYSSEQYF. The rearrangement joins TRBV6-2 or TRBV6-3 to TRBJ2-7, with D unclear. This CDR3 region has 11 residues. Germline V gene data show CDR1 as MNHEY and CDR2 as SVGEGT.

This clonotype has just one count. This chain uses TRBV29-1 with TRBJ2-7, with D possibly TRBD1 on 5 matching bases. This CDR3 is built from 12 residues. The germline gives CDR1 SQVTM, CDR2 ANQGSEA. V gave up 3 bases and J gave up 2 bases, with 8 bases separating them. In DNA, the CDR3 is TGCAGCGTTGAGGACACTACCTACGAGCAGTACGTC. Amino acids: CSVEDTTYEQYV.

V and J are TRBV27 and TRBJ2-5; 13 positions match TRBD2. Germline trimming cut 6 bases from V and 3 bases from J; bases unmatched to any gene: 7. The germline V gene has CDR1 MNHEY and CDR2 SMNVEV (reference sequence). This CDR3 region has 16 residues. The CDR3 loop reads CASRPLGLAGEETQYF. CDR3 sequence (DNA): TGTGCCAGCAGGCCCCTCGGACTAGCGGGAGAAGAGACCCAGTACTTC.

The chain is built from TRBV7-9 and TRBJ2-3; D perhaps matches TRBD1 (5 bases). The CDR3 runs 14 residues. Germline CDR1 SEHNR, CDR2 FQNEAQ (reference sequence). Trimming removed 4 bases from V and 5 bases from J, with 13 bases in between. This CDR3 reads CASSSAWGGDTQYF. DNA for the CDR3: TGTGCCAGCAGCTCGGCCTGGGGCGGAGATACGCAGTATTTT.

This clonotype showed up just a few times. The chain joins TRBV4-3 to TRBJ2-2; 9 bases map to TRBD2. Trimming took 6 bases from V and 0 from J; bases not matched to a gene: 8. Germline CDR1 LGHNA, CDR2 YSLEER. CDR3 length equals 17 residues. CDR3 in amino acids: CASSLHSGRTNTGELFF. The CDR3, as DNA: TGCGCCAGCAGTCTTCATAGCGGGAGAACGAACACCGGGGAGCTGTTTTTT.

The chain joins TRBV18 to TRBJ1-5; perhaps TRBD1 as D (5 bases). Trimming cost V 5 bases and J 0 bases, with 8 bases left between them. CDR1 is KGHSH and CDR2 is LQKENI in the germline V gene. The CDR3 covers 14 residues. Here the CDR3 reads CASSKGYSNQPQHF. The DNA of the CDR3 is TGTGCCAGCTCAAAGGGGTATAGCAATCAGCCCCAGCATTTT.

This rearrangement joins TRBV6-2 or TRBV6-3 to TRBJ1-3; D unclear. V lost 5 bases, J lost 0 bases, and 14 bases lay in between. The CDR3 consists of 16 residues. CDR1 MNHEY and CDR2 SVGEGT come from the germline V gene. CDR3 nucleotides: TGTGCCAGCAGTAACCACCCGCGGAGCTCTGGAAACACCATATATTTT. Protein product: CASSNHPRSSGNTIYF.

CDR3 nucleotide sequence: TGCAGTGCTAGAGAAGGGGGCCACCAGCCCCAGCATTTT. Amino acids: CSAREGGHQPQHF. The V call is TRBV20-1, the J call TRBJ1-5, with TRBD1 identical over 7 bases. Trimming took 0 bases from V and 7 from J; bases not matched to a gene: 3. This CDR3 spans 13 amino acids. Germline V CDR1 and CDR2: DFQATT, SNEGSKA (reference sequence).

The V gene is TRBV6-5, the J gene TRBJ2-7, with 8 bases identical to TRBD2. Germline V gene sequence: CDR1 MNHEY, CDR2 SVGAGI. Trimming at V came to 1 base and at J to 3 bases, leaving 2 bases not matched to a gene. The CDR3 contains 14 residues. CDR3 nucleotides: TGTGCCAGCAGTTACTTTAGCGGGAACTACGAGCAGTACTTC. This translates into CASSYFSGNYEQYF.

The sample holds many counts of this clonotype. The gene calls are TRBV29-1 and TRBJ2-1; 10 bases map to TRBD2. Germline values: CDR1 SQVTM, CDR2 ANQGSEA. This CDR3 contains 12 residues. Here the CDR3 DNA reads TGCAGAGCGGGAGGGCCGGGCAATGAGCAGTTCTTC. Translating it yields CRAGGPGNEQFF.

This clonotype was picked up a small number of times. The chain carries TRBV10-3 and TRBJ1-1; D unresolved. Trimming removed 8 bases at V and 0 bases at J, with 10 bases between. The CDR3 extends over 13 amino acids. Per germline, CDR1 ENHRY and CDR2 SYGVKD. CDR3 residues: CAISAVMNTEAFF. DNA of the CDR3: TGTGCCATCTCAGCCGTTATGAACACTGAAGCTTTCTTT.

This sequence joins TRBV7-9 and TRBJ2-1; D is undetermined. V lost 5 bases, J lost 0 bases, and 11 bases lay in between. The CDR3 loop spans 15 amino acids. Per germline, CDR1 SEHNR and CDR2 FQNEAQ (reference sequence). CDR3 DNA: TGTGCCAGCAGCAGAGACGGCAGCTCCTACAATGAGCAGTTCTTC. Translation: CASSRDGSSYNEQFF.

This clonotype has only a few counts. The chain is built from TRBV7-3 and TRBJ1-6; tentatively, D is TRBD1 (6 bases). The CDR3 has 16 amino acids. The germline gives CDR1 SGHTA, CDR2 FQGTGA. Trimming left V 0 bases short and J 12 bases short, with 18 bases between. The CDR3 DNA reads TGTGCCAGCAGCTTAACGTTCCGGACAGAGGGGGGACCCCTCCACTTT. It specifies CASSLTFRTEGGPLHF.

This clonotype has more than one count but fewer than ten. This chain joins TRBV25-1 and TRBJ1-1; 10 bases map to TRBD1. The CDR3 runs to 15 residues. Germline V gives CDR1 MGHDK, CDR2 SYGVNS. V lost 5 bases, J lost 6 bases, and 9 bases stayed unmatched. As DNA, the CDR3 is TGTGCCAGCAGTCCCTCCGGGACAGGGGACCCTGAAGCTTTCTTT. This gives the protein CASSPSGTGDPEAFF.

This clonotype has at least ten counts. The J gene is TRBJ2-7, the V gene TRBV7-8, with D maybe TRBD2 (5 bases). The germline CDR1 and CDR2 sequences are SGHVS and FQNEAQ. The V and J ends lost 1 base and 2 bases respectively, with 12 bases between them. This CDR3 contains 15 residues. DNA of the CDR3: TGTGCCAGCAGCTTAGTCCGGACTTCCACCTACGAGCAGTACTTC. This translates into CASSLVRTSTYEQYF.

This clonotype appeared a few times. This chain joins TRBV20-1 and TRBJ2-1; TRBD2 agrees at 10 bases. CDR1 is DFQATT, CDR2 SNEGSKA, per germline (reference sequence). This CDR3 is 17 amino acids long. Trimming at V came to 3 bases and at J to 4 bases, leaving 12 bases not matched to a gene. CDR3 in DNA: TGCAGTGCTAGGTTTCTAGCGGGAGTTAGGTGGTACAATGAGCAGTTCTTC. It specifies CSARFLAGVRWYNEQFF.

This clonotype was counted only a few times. The chain combines TRBV28 with TRBJ2-7; no firm D call. V was cut by 3 bases and J by 0 bases, with 6 bases left in between. The CDR3 covers 13 residues. Germline assignment: CDR1 MDHEN and CDR2 SYDVKM. The CDR3, as DNA: TGTGCCAGCAGTTTGAGTGTCTCCTACGAGCAGTACTTC. It codes for CASSLSVSYEQYF.

This clonotype was seen ten or more times. The chain uses TRBV5-6 and TRBJ2-1; TRBD2 might be the D (7 bases). The germline V gene has CDR1 SGHDT and CDR2 YYEEEE. Trimming left V 4 bases short and J 2 bases short, with 13 bases between. The CDR3 totals 15 residues. The CDR3 spells CASSGGGETYNEQFF. Written as DNA, the CDR3 is TGTGCCAGCAGCGGAGGGGGGGAGACCTACAATGAGCAGTTCTTC. The variable domain in full, completed from reference TRBV5-6 and TRBJ2-1, reads DAGVTQSPTHLIKTRGQQVTLRCSPKSGHDTVSWYQQALGQGPQFIFQYYEEEERQRGNFPDRFSGHQFPNYSSELNVNALLLGDSALYLCASSGGGETYNEQFFGPGTRLTVL.

V gene TRBV7-2 combines with J gene TRBJ2-7; tentatively, D is TRBD2 (5 bases). Looked up from germline, CDR1 is SGHTA and CDR2 is FQGNSA. The CDR3 extends over 14 amino acids. Trimming took 4 bases from V and 2 from J, leaving 12 bases between them. CDR3 protein: CASSSRLATYEQYV. The CDR3 DNA reads as TGTGCCAGCAGCTCCCGCCTAGCAACCTACGAGCAGTACGTC.

This rearrangement joins TRBV12-3 or TRBV12-4 to TRBJ2-1; 7 nucleotides agree with TRBD2. This CDR3 is 17 amino acids long. The ends lost 2 bases at V and 5 bases at J; junction bases unmatched: 12. This chain's CDR3 is CASSLMLAGTLNNEQFF. The DNA for the CDR3 is TGTGCCAGCAGTTTAATGTTAGCGGGCACCCTGAACAATGAGCAGTTCTTC.

This chain joins TRBV9 and TRBJ2-1; no firm D call. Germline V lookup: CDR1 SGDLS, CDR2 YYNGEE. The CDR3 is 15 amino acids. Trimming took off 0 bases at V and 4 bases at J, with 11 bases between the two ends. The CDR3 protein is CASSVEGLWYNEQFF. CDR3 DNA sequence: TGTGCCAGCAGCGTAGAAGGGCTGTGGTACAATGAGCAGTTCTTC. The full variable domain, its missing parts supplied by reference TRBV9 and TRBJ2-1, is DSGVTQTPKHLITATGQRVTLRCSPRSGDLSVYWYQQSLDQGLQFLIQYYNGEERAKGNILERFSAQQFPDLHSELNLSSLELGDSALYFCASSVEGLWYNEQFFGPGTRLTVL.

This clonotype was counted only a few times. CDR3 sequence: CTGLAGETQYF. CDR3 DNA sequence: TGCACCGGACTAGCGGGAGAGACCCAGTACTTC. The chain carries TRBV20-1 and TRBJ2-5; 11 bases are shared with TRBD2. This CDR3 contains 11 residues. Germline V CDR1 and CDR2: DFQATT, SNEGSKA (reference sequence).

A few counts support this clonotype. The chain combines TRBV11-2 with TRBJ2-7; D may be TRBD1 (6 bases). The CDR3 totals 12 residues. Trimming cost V 8 bases and J 5 bases, with 13 bases left between them. The germline V gene encodes CDR1 SGHAT and CDR2 FQNNGV. The DNA for the CDR3 is TGTGCCAGCGCACCTCAGGGGCACGAGCAGTACGTC. It codes for CASAPQGHEQYV.

This clonotype was recorded only once. The V and J genes are TRBV7-8 and TRBJ2-4; D is ambiguous. Trimming cost V 5 bases and J 2 bases, with 19 bases left between them. Germline-derived CDR1 and CDR2 are SGHVS and FQNEAQ. The CDR3 sequence is 17 residues long. CDR3: CASSQWRESGTKNIQYF. Here the CDR3 DNA reads TGTGCCAGCAGCCAATGGCGTGAAAGTGGGACCAAAAACATTCAGTACTTC.

As to this clonotype: One end of the junction is discordant with germline, which a read error may explain. The V and J genes are TRBV15 and TRBJ1-2; D not certain. CDR1 is LNHNV, CDR2 YYDKDF, per germline (reference sequence). The CDR3 extends over 15 amino acids. The CDR3 sequence: CATGRSRVTNYGYTF. The CDR3 DNA sequence: TGTGCCACCGGCAGATCGAGGGTGACTAACTATGGCTACACCTTC.

This chain uses TRBV7-2 with TRBJ1-2, with 9 bases lining up with TRBD1. In germline, CDR1 is SGHTA, CDR2 FQGNSA. The CDR3 extends over 13 amino acids. J lost 8 bases, V lost 5 bases, and 6 bases had no gene match. CDR3: CASSLQGAEGYTF. The CDR3 coding sequence is TGTGCCAGCAGCCTACAGGGGGCTGAGGGCTACACCTTC.